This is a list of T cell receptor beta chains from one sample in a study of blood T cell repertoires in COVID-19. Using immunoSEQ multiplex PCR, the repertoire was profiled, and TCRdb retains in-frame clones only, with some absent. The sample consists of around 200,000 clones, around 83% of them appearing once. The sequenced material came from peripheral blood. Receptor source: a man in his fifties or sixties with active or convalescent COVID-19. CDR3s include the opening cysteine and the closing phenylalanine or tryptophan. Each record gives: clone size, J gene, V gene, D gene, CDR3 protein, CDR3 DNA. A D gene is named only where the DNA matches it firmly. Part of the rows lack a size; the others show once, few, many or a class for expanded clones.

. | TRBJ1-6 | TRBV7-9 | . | CASSLESSGTYSPLHF | TGTGCCAGCAGCTTAGAATCGTCAGGGACTTACTCACCCCTCCACTTT
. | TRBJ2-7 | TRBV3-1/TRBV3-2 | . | CASGGSEQYF | TGTGCCAGCGGAGGGAGCGAGCAGTACTTC
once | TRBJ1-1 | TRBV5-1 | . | CASSLGGQMNTEAFF | TGCGCCAGCAGCTTGGGAGGACAGATGAACACTGAAGCTTTCTTT
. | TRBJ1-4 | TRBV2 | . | CASSEEGTNEKLFF | TGTGCCAGCAGTGAGGAGGGTACAAATGAAAAACTGTTTTTT
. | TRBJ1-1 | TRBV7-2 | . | CASSLDRNMNTEAFF | TGTGCCAGCAGCTTAGACAGGAACATGAACACTGAAGCTTTCTTT
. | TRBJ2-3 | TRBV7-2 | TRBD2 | CASSLRLAGGLDTQYF | TGTGCCAGCAGCCTCCGACTAGCGGGAGGGTTGGATACGCAGTATTTT
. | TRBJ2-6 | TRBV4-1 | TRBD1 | CASSSDRGTLGGANVLTF | TGCGCCAGCAGCTCGGACAGGGGGACATTGGGCGGGGCCAACGTCCTGACTTTC
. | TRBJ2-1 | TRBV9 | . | CASSPGNSGGTYNEQFF | TGTGCCAGCAGCCCTGGGAATAGCGGCGGTACCTACAATGAGCAGTTCTTC
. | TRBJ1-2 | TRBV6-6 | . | CASSYSGSRYGYTF | TGTGCCAGCAGTTACTCGGGGAGTCGCTATGGCTACACCTTC
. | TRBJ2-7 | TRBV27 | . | CASTSGSSYEQYF | TGTGCCAGCACGTCGGGGAGTTCCTACGAGCAGTACTTC
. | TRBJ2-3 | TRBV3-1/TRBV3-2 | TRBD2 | CASSQDLGSGGTDTQYF | TGTGCCAGCAGCCAAGATTTAGGGAGCGGGGGAACAGATACGCAGTATTTT
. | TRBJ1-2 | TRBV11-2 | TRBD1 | CASSLDIRGGYTF | TGTGCCAGCAGCTTAGATATCAGGGGGGGCTACACCTTC
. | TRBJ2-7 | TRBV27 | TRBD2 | CASSLLAGGSTYEQYF | TGTGCCAGCAGTTTACTAGCGGGAGGGTCGACCTACGAGCAGTACTTC
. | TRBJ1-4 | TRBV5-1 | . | CASSLALSNEKLFF | TGCGCCAGCAGCTTGGCACTGAGTAATGAAAAACTGTTTTTT
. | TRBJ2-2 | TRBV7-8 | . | CASSPAVGPGELFF | TGTGCCAGCAGCCCAGCAGTGGGGCCCGGGGAGCTGTTTTTT
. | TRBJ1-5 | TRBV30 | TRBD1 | CAWSRTGLASQPQHF | TGTGCCTGGAGCCGGACAGGGTTAGCGAGTCAGCCCCAGCATTTT
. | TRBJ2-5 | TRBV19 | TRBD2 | CASSVAGGAKETQYF | TGTGCCAGTAGTGTAGCGGGGGGCGCGAAAGAGACCCAGTACTTC
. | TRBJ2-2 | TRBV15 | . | CATSRGDTGELFF | TGTGCCACCAGCAGGGGCGACACCGGGGAGCTGTTTTTT
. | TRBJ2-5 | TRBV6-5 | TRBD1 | CASRPTGKETQYF | TGTGCCAGCAGGCCGACAGGGAAAGAGACCCAGTACTTC
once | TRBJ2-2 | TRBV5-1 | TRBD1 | CASSWTGANTGELFF | TGCGCCAGCAGCTGGACAGGGGCGAACACCGGGGAGCTGTTTTTT
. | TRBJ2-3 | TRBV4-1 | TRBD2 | CASSRTLTSGSTDTQYF | TGCGCCAGCAGCCGGACGTTAACTAGCGGTAGCACAGATACGCAGTATTTT
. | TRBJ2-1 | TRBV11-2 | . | CASSPGTVKINEQFF | TGTGCCAGCAGCCCCGGGACTGTAAAAATCAATGAGCAGTTCTTC
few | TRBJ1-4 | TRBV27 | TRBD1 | CASSAAQGANEKLFF | TGTGCCAGCAGTGCCGCACAGGGGGCTAATGAAAAACTGTTTTTT
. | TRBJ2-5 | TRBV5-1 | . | CASSGGTARQETQYF | TGCGCCAGCAGCGGGGGGACAGCCCGGCAAGAGACCCAGTACTTC
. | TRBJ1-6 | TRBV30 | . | CAWSEGLRNSPLHF | TGTGCCTGGTCGGAGGGACTGCGGAATTCACCCCTCCACTTT
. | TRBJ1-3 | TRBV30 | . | CAWGTGSFSGNTIYF | TGTGCCTGGGGAACAGGCTCCTTCTCTGGAAACACCATATATTTT
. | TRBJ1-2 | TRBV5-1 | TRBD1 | CASYQGAATYGYTF | TGCGCCAGCTACCAGGGGGCGGCAACCTATGGCTACACCTTC
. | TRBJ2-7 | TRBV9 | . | CASSVGAAVSYEQYF | TGTGCCAGCAGCGTAGGTGCAGCGGTCTCCTACGAGCAGTACTTC
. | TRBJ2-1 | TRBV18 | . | CASSPQRAREGYNEQFF | TGTGCCAGCTCACCACAACGGGCGCGGGAAGGCTACAATGAGCAGTTCTTC
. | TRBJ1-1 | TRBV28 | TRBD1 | CASSPWDRLNTEAFF | TGTGCCAGCAGTCCGTGGGACAGACTGAACACTGAAGCTTTCTTT
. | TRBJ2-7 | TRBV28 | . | CASSLRAEGSYEQYF | TGTGCCAGCAGTTTACGGGCAGAGGGTTCCTACGAGCAGTACTTC
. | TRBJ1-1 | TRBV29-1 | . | CSVEEGTGEAFF | TGCAGCGTTGAAGAAGGAACAGGGGAAGCTTTCTTT
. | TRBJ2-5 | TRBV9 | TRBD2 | CASSVDPSGSGVRETQYF | TGTGCCAGCAGCGTAGATCCTAGCGGGAGTGGGGTACGAGAGACCCAGTACTTC
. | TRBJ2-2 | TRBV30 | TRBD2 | CAWRGDGGVNTGELFF | TGTGCCTGGAGGGGAGACGGGGGGGTTAACACCGGGGAGCTGTTTTTT
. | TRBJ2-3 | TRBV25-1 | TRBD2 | CASSQARASGFTDTQYF | TGTGCCAGCAGTCAGGCTAGAGCTAGCGGTTTCACAGATACGCAGTATTTT
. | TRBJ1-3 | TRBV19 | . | CASSRGGGDSGNTIYF | TGTGCCAGTAGTAGGGGAGGAGGAGACTCTGGAAACACCATATATTTT
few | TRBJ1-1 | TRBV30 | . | CAWTQGWDTEAFF | TGTGCCTGGACCCAGGGGTGGGACACTGAAGCTTTCTTT
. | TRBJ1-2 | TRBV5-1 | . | CASSLDGRLYGYTF | TGCGCCAGCAGCTTGGATGGCAGGCTCTATGGCTACACCTTC
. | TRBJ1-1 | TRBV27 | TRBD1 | CASTSYPGQGLNTEAFF | TGTGCCAGCACTTCTTACCCGGGACAGGGCCTAAACACTGAAGCTTTCTTT
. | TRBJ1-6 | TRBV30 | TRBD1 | CAWSENRGAPLHF | TGTGCCTGGAGCGAAAACAGGGGGGCACCCCTCCACTTT
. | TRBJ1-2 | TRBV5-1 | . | CASSLAIQNTIVGYGYTF | TGCGCCAGCAGCTTGGCCATACAGAACACGATTGTTGGCTATGGCTACACCTTC
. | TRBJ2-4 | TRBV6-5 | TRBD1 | CASIYRGQGKNIQYF | TGTGCCAGCATCTACAGGGGGCAGGGCAAAAACATTCAGTACTTC
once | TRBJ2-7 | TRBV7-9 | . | CASNTGAYEQYF | TGTGCCAGCAACACAGGAGCCTACGAGCAGTACTTC
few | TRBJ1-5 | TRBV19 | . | CASSMTGRSNQPQHF | TGTGCCAGTAGTATGACAGGCCGAAGCAATCAGCCCCAGCATTTT
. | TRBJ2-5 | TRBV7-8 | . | CASSLHGGQETQYF | TGTGCCAGCAGCTTACACGGAGGCCAAGAGACCCAGTACTTC